Listed here are 10 T cell receptor beta chains from one sample, sequenced in a study of Graves' ophthalmopathy and Graves' hyperthyroidism. Amplification targeted the TCR beta CDR3 regions, with RNA transcripts as the source material. HTBI primers primed a first-round RT-PCR, and a second-round multiplex PCR followed. TCRdb re-derived calls from the multiplex PCR reads in MiXCR, one entry per CDR3 protein. The sample gives approximately 210,000 distinct CDR3 sequences, roughly 29% of which show up once; approximately 8.6% is in the top ten. The sample was peripheral blood. Receptors were obtained from a man aged 45-65 years with Graves' ophthalmopathy.

The chain recombines TRBV5-1 with TRBJ2-2, with 9 bases identical to TRBD1. The CDR3 is 16 amino acids. Unmatched junction bases numbered 6, after V lost 3 bases and J lost 3 bases. Per germline, CDR1 SGHRS and CDR2 YFSETQ. CDR3: CASSYSQGAHTGELFF. The CDR3, as DNA: TGCGCCAGCAGCTACTCACAGGGGGCGCACACCGGGGAGCTGTTTTTT.

The chain joins TRBV12-3 or TRBV12-4 to TRBJ1-1; D unclear. V gave up 3 bases and J gave up 4 bases, with 12 bases separating them. This CDR3 comprises 14 residues. CDR3: CASSLVGMGTEAFF. The CDR3 coding sequence is TGTGCCAGCAGTTTGGTAGGGATGGGCACTGAAGCTTTCTTT.

A single count supports this clonotype. This chain joins TRBV20-1 and TRBJ2-7; tentatively, D is TRBD1 (6 bases). Germline lookup yields CDR1 DFQATT and CDR2 SNEGSKA (reference sequence). The CDR3 sequence is 14 residues long. Trimming removed 4 bases at V and 0 bases at J, with 13 bases between. CDR3: CSAMRTASSYEQYF. In DNA, the CDR3 is TGCAGTGCTATGAGGACAGCCAGCTCCTACGAGCAGTACTTC.

This rearrangement joins TRBV6-2 or TRBV6-3 to TRBJ2-7; TRBD2 aligns across 7 bases. The CDR3 covers 14 residues. Germline CDR1 MNHEY, CDR2 SVGEGT. The V and J ends lost 9 bases and 4 bases, in that order; junction bases with no gene match: 12. The CDR3 DNA is TGTGCCAGTCGTCCAAGCGGGACCCAATACGAGCAGTACTTC. Translating gives CASRPSGTQYEQYF.

The chain is built from TRBV12-3 or TRBV12-4 and TRBJ2-5, with 9 bases lining up with TRBD2. The CDR3 totals 16 residues. J was trimmed by 3 bases and V by 4 bases; bases with no gene match: 9. In DNA, the CDR3 is TGTGCCAGCAGTTCTCCCGAGCGGGAGGTTGAAGAGACCCAGTACTTC. It specifies CASSSPEREVEETQYF.

This clonotype was seen many times. This chain links TRBV6-2 or TRBV6-3 with TRBJ2-7, with 8 bases lining up with TRBD1. The length of the CDR3 is 12 residues. CDR1 and CDR2 (germline): MNHEY, SVGEGT. CDR3 nucleotide sequence: TGTGCCAGCAGTTACGGGACAGGCCGTCACTTTGTC. Its protein is CASSYGTGRHFV.

This clonotype has at least ten counts. The rearrangement uses TRBV2 and TRBJ2-5; D gene ambiguous. The CDR3 is 14 residues long. Germline V gives CDR1 SNHLY, CDR2 FYNNEI. The V end lost 4 bases, the J end lost 1 base, and 10 bases lay between the germline ends. Here the CDR3 reads CASSVVGRQETQYF. The CDR3 DNA sequence: TGTGCCAGCAGTGTTGTCGGGCGCCAAGAGACCCAGTACTTC.

V gene TRBV9 combines with J gene TRBJ1-6; tentative D call: TRBD1 (5 bases). The CDR3 sequence is 15 residues long. The germline gives CDR1 SGDLS, CDR2 YYNGEE. Trimming shortened V by 4 bases and J by 5 bases, and 13 bases separated the two germline ends. The CDR3 nucleotides are TGTGCCAGCAGCCCCCGGGAGGGGAATAATTCACCCCTCCACTTT. It specifies CASSPREGNNSPLHF.

The chain carries TRBV2 and TRBJ2-7; D remains ambiguous. There are 13 residues in the CDR3. Germline assignment: CDR1 SNHLY and CDR2 FYNNEI. Trimming shortened V by 1 base and J by 4 bases, and 8 bases separated the two germline ends. In DNA, the CDR3 is TGTGCCAGCAGTGAAGAGAACAAGTACGAGCAGTACTTC. This encodes CASSEENKYEQYF. The variable domain in full, with the rest retrieved from reference TRBV2 and TRBJ2-7, is EPEVTQTPSHQVTQMGQEVILRCVPISNHLYFYWYRQILGQKVEFLVSFYNNEISEKSEIFDDQFSVERPDGSNFTLKIRSTKLEDSAMYFCASSEENKYEQYFGPGTRLTVT.

At least ten counts were recorded for this clonotype. The chain couples TRBV10-1 to TRBJ2-4, with 14 bases matching TRBD2. The germline V gene has CDR1 WNHNN and CDR2 SYGVQD (reference sequence). V shed 10 bases and J 8 bases; nucleotides not matched to a gene: 13. This CDR3 contains 16 residues. CDR3 residues: CANTTRLAGGPDIQYF. The CDR3 bases are TGCGCCAACACGACCAGACTAGCGGGAGGGCCGGACATTCAGTACTTC.